These T cell receptor beta chains were read from a single sample in a study of kidney transplant recipient with SARS-CoV-2 infection. TCRdb re-analysed the reads in MiXCR, keeping a single row per CDR3 protein. The sample shows approximately 240,000 distinct CDR3 sequences, around 26% of them seen only once. Sequenced here: a blood sample, sampled at baseline and on day 111 from a kidney transplant recipient. These receptor sequences come from a young adult male patient who had COVID-19 and was a kidney transplant recipient. Some T cells may trace back to the graft donor. Each CDR3 is given with its conserved first and last residue. The order of the fields is J gene, V gene, CDR3 protein.

j_call: TRBJ1-2
v_call: TRBV11-1
cdr3_aa: CASSPHLKAGKTYGYTF

j_call: TRBJ1-4
v_call: TRBV6-2/TRBV6-3
cdr3_aa: CASSYNYAGSDEKLFF

j_call: TRBJ1-2
v_call: TRBV2
cdr3_aa: CASRRDVGGGYTF

j_call: .
v_call: TRBV7-9
cdr3_aa: CASSLDGGRVPYEQYF

j_call: TRBJ2-3
v_call: TRBV6-6
cdr3_aa: CASSVTTNTDTQYF

j_call: TRBJ2-5
v_call: TRBV19
cdr3_aa: CASTSGGTPQETQYF

j_call: TRBJ1-4
v_call: TRBV4-1
cdr3_aa: CASSHGRGWTNEKLFF

j_call: TRBJ2-7
v_call: TRBV5-4
cdr3_aa: CASSLTWAGAYEQYF

j_call: TRBJ1-3
v_call: TRBV6-1
cdr3_aa: CASREPGQGDGNTIYF

j_call: TRBJ2-5
v_call: TRBV25-1
cdr3_aa: CASSAGREGQETQYF

j_call: TRBJ1-1
v_call: TRBV3-1
cdr3_aa: CASSDGVPISIRTEAFF

j_call: TRBJ1-1
v_call: TRBV29-1
cdr3_aa: CSSDGQSVGSTEAFF

j_call: TRBJ1-5
v_call: TRBV18
cdr3_aa: CASSARDRERNQPQHF

j_call: TRBJ2-1
v_call: TRBV10-3
cdr3_aa: CAISEVQGNYNEQFF

j_call: TRBJ2-7
v_call: TRBV6-2/TRBV6-3
cdr3_aa: CASRSGRASYEQYF

j_call: TRBJ1-6
v_call: TRBV19
cdr3_aa: CASTGSPTEYNSPLHF

j_call: TRBJ1-2
v_call: TRBV11-1
cdr3_aa: CASSNFLKAGKTYGYTF